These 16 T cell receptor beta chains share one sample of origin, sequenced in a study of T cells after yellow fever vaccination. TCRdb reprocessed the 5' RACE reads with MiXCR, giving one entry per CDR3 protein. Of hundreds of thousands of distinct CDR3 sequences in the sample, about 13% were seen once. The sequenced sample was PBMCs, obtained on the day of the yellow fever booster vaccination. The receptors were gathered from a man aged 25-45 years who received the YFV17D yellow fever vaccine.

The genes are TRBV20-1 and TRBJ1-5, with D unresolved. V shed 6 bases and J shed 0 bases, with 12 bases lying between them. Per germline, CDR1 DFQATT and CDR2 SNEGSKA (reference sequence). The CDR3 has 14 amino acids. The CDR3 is CSASPTVSNQPQHF. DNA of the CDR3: TGCAGTGCCTCCCCGACTGTTAGCAATCAGCCCCAGCATTTT.

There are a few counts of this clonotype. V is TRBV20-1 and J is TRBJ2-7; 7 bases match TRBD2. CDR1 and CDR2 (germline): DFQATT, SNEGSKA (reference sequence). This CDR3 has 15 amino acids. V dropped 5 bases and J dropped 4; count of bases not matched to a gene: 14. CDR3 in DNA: TGCAGTGCTCCCTTGGGAGCGGGGTTCAGATACGAGCAGTACTTC. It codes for CSAPLGAGFRYEQYF.

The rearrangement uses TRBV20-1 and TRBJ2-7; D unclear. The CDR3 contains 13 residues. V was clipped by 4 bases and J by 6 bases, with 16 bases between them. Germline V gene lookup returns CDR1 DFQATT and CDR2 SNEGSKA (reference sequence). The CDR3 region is CSANFEGVGEQYF. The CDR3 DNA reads TGCAGTGCTAACTTCGAAGGTGTCGGCGAGCAGTACTTC.

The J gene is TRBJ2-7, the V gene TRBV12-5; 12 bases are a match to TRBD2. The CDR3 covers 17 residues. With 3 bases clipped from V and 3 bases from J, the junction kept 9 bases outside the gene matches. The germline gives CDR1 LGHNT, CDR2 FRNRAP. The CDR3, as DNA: TGTGCTAGTGGTTTTTCCCGTCTGACTAGCGGGAGCTACGAGCAGTACTTC. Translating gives CASGFSRLTSGSYEQYF.

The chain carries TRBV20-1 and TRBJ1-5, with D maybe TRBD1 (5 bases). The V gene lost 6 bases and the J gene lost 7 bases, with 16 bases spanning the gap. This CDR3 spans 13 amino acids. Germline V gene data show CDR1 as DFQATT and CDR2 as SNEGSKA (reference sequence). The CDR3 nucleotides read TGCAGTGCCCATTTGGGGGTCGGCCAGCCCCAGCATTTT. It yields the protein CSAHLGVGQPQHF.

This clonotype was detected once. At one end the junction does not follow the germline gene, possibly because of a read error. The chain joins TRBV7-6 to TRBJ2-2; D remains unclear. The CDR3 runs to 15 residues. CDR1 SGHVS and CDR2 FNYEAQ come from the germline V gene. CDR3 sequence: CASGLNVPNTGELFF. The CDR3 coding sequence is TGTGCCAGCGGCTTAAATGTGCCGAACACCGGGGAGCTGTTTTTT. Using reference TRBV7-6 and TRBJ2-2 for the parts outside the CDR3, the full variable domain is GAGVSQSPRYKVTKRGQDVALRCDPISGHVSLYWYRQALGQGPEFLTYFNYEAQQDKSGLPNDRFSAERPEGSISTLTIQRTEQRDSAMYRCASGLNVPNTGELFFGEGSRLTVL.

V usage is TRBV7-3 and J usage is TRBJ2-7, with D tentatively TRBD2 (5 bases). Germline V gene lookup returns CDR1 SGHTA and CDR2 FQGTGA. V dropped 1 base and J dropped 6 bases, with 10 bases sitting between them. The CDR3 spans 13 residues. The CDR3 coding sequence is TGTGCCAGCAGCTTAATTTCGGGGAGCGAGCAGTACTTC. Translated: CASSLISGSEQYF.

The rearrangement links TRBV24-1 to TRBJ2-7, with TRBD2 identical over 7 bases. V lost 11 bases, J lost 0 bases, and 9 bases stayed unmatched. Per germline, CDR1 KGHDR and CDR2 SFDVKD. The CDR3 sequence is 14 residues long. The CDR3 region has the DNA TGTGCCAGCGTTGGGGGACTATCCTCCTACGAGCAGTACTTC. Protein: CASVGGLSSYEQYF.

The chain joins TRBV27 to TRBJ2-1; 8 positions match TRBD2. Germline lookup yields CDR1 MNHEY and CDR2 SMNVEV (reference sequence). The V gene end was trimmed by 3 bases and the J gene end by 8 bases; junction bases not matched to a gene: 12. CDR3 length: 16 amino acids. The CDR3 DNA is TGTGCCAGCAGTTTCTTCGGGAGCGGGAGTCAGGATGAGCAGTTCTTC. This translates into CASSFFGSGSQDEQFF.

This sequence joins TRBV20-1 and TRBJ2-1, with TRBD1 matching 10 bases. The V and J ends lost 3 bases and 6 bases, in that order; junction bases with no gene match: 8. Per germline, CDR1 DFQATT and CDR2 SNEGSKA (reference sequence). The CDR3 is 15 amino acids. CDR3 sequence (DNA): TGCAGTGCTAGTCTAGGGACAGGGGCAAGCAATGAGCAGTTCTTC. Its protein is CSASLGTGASNEQFF.

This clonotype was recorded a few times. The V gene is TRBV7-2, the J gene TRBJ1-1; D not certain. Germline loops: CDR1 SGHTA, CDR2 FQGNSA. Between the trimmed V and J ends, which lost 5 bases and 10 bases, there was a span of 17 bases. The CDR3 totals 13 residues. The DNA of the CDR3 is TGTGCCAGCAGCACTGACAAGGGTGGATCAGCTTTCTTT. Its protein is CASSTDKGGSAFF.

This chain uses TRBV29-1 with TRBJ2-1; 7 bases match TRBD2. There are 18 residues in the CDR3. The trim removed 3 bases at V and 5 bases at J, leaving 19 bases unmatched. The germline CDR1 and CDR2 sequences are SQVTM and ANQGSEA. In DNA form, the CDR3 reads TGCAGCGTTGAGGGCTGGGGGAGGGCCCCTTCGGGAGACAATGAGCAGTTCTTC. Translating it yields CSVEGWGRAPSGDNEQFF.

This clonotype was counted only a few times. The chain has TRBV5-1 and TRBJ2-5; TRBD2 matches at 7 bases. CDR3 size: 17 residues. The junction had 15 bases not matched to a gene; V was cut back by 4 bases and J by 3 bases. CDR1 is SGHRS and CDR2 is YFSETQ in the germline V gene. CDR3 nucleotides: TGCGCCAGCAGCCTCTCGGGAAACGGGAGGCCCAAAGAGACCCAGTACTTC. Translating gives CASSLSGNGRPKETQYF.

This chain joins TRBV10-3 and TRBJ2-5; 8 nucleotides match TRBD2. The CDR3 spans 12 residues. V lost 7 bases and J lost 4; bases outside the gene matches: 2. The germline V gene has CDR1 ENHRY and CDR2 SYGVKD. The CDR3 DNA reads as TGTGCCATCAAGGCGGGGGGAGAGACCCAGTACTTC. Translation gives CAIKAGGETQYF.

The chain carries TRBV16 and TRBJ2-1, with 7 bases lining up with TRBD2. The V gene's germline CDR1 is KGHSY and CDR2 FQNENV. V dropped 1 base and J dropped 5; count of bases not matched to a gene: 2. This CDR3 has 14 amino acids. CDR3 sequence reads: CASSQYGTNNEQFF. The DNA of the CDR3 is TGTGCCAGCAGCCAATATGGGACTAACAATGAGCAGTTCTTC.

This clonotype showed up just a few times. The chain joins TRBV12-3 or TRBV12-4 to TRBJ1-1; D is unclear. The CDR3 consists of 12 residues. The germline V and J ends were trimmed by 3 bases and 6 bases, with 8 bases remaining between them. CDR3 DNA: TGTGCCAGCAGTTTCCGTGGGGCTGAAGCTTTCTTT. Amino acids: CASSFRGAEAFF.